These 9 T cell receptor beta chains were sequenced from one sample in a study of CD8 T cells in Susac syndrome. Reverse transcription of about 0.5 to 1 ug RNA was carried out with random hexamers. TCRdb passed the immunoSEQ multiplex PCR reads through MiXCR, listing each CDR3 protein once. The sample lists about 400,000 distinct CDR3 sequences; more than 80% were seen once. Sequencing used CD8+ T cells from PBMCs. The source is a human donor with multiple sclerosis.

The CDR3, as DNA: TGTGCCAGCAGCTCCTTACAAGGGAGCCCCACAGATACGCAGTATTTT. Translated, it gives CASSSLQGSPTDTQYF. The V gene is TRBV14, the J gene TRBJ2-3, with D maybe TRBD2 (5 bases). The germline V gene has CDR1 SGHDN and CDR2 FVKESK. The length of the CDR3 is 16 residues. V lost 5 bases and J 2 bases, leaving 17 bases between the germline ends.

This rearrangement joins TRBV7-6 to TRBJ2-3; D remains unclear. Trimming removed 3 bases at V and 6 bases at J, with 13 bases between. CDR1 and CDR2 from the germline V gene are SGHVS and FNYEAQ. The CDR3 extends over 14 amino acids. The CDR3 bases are TGTGCCAGCAGCTTTCCAGGCCCAGCGGATACGCAGTATTTT. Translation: CASSFPGPADTQYF.

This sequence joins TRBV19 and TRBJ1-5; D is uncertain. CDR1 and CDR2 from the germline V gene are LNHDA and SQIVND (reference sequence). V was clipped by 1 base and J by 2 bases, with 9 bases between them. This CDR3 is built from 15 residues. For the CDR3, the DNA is TGTGCCAGTAGTATAGTCGGAGAGGGCAATCAGCCCCAGCATTTT. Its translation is CASSIVGEGNQPQHF.

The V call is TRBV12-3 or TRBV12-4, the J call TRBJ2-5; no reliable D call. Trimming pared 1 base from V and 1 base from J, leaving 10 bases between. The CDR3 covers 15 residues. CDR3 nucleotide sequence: TGTGCCAGCAGTTTAGTATTGGGGTCCCAAGAGACCCAGTACTTC. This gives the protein CASSLVLGSQETQYF.

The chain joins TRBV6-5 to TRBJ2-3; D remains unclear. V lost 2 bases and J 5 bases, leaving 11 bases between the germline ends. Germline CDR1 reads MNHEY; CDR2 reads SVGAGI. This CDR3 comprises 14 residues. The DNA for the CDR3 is TGTGCCAGCAGTTACATAGGGCCGGGAGATACGCAGTATTTT. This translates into CASSYIGPGDTQYF.

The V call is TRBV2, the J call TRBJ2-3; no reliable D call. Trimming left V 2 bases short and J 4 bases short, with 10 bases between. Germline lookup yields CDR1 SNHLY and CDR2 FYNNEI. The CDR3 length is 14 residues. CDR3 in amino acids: CASSEIADSDTQYF. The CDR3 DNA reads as TGTGCCAGCAGTGAAATCGCAGACTCAGATACGCAGTATTTT.

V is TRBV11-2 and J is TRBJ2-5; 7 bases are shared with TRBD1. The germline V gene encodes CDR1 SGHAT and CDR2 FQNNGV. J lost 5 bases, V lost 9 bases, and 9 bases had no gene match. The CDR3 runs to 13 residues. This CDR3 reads CASRQGRDETQYF. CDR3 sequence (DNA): TGTGCCAGTAGACAGGGTAGGGATGAGACCCAGTACTTC.

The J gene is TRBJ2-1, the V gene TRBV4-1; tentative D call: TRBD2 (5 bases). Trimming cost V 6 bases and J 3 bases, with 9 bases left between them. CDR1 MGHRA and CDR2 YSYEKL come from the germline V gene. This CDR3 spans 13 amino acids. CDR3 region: CASREDHYNEQFF. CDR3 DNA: TGCGCCAGCAGGGAGGATCACTACAATGAGCAGTTCTTC.

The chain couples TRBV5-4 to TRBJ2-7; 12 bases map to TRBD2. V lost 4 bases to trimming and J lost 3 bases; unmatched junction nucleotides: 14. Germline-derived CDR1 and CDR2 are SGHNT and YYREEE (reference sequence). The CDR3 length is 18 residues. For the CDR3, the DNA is TGTGCCAGCAGCGTAGGGACTAGCGGGCGGAGTTGGATCTACGAGCAGTACTTC. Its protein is CASSVGTSGRSWIYEQYF.